This T cell receptor (beta chain) was sequenced during a study of response to subunit inactivated influenza vaccine. Trimming removed 0 bases at V and 10 bases at J, with 6 bases between. The V gene's germline CDR1 is SGHKS and CDR2 YYEKEE (reference sequence). CDR3 size: 11 residues. One entry per CDR3 protein results from TCRdb running MiXCR on the RT-PCR reads. The sample has roughly 650,000 distinct CDR3 sequences, 15% to 19% seen once. Study results and caveats: Authors proposed each seasonal influenza vaccination draws in few new T cells.

This clonotype appeared many times. Its antigen is not known. The TCR sequence derives from a man in his forties or fifties who received an inactivated influenza vaccine. Sample: PBMCs from blood, taken 11 to 12 days after vaccination. V is TRBV5-5 and J is TRBJ2-3; D unresolved. The DNA of the CDR3 is TGTGCCAGCAGCTTGGGGGTTCCGCAGTATTTT. It is translated as CASSLGVPQYF.